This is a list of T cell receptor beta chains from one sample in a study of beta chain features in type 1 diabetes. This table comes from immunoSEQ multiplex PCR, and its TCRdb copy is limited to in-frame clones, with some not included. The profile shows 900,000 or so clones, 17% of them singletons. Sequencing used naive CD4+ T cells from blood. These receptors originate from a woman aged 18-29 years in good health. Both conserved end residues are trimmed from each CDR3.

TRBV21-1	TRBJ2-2	ASSIRTGTFTGELF
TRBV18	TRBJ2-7	ASSPPTFIEQY
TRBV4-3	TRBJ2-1	ASSQGIGRTSEQF
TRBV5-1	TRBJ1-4	ASRKATNEKLF
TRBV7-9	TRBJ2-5	ASSLRPGGSPGETQY
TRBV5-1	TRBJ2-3	ASSAAGDASTDTQY
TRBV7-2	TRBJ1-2	ASSPRQGEDT
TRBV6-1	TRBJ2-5	ASSEFVGGLAGGPKETQY
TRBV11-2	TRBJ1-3	ASSLGRGHSGNTIY
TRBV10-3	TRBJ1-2	ATLPTGSDYGYT
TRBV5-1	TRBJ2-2	ASRPTSGNTGELF
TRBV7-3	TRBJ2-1	ASSAREQGEQF
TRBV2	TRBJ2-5	ASSESGSQY
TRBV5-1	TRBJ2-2	ASSLGVTTGELF
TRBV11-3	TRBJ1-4	ASSLGDTRANEKLF
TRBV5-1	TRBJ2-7	ASSLRIGTSGSYEQY
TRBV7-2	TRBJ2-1	ASSLGRLYNEQF
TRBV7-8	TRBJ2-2	ASSLSDTGELF
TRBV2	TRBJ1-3	ASSDVGNTIY